This entry lists 20 T cell receptor beta chains sequenced from one sample in a study of OX40 agonist ivuxolimab in advanced cancers. Method: immunoSEQ multiplex PCR; TCRdb's copy keeps in-frame clones and lacks some. The sample holds 60,000 or so clones, around 92% seen once. The material was CD4+ or CD8+ T cells sorted from blood, obtained in a trial of the OX40 agonist ivuxolimab. The source of these receptors is an adult with an advanced solid tumor such as melanoma, head and neck, liver or kidney cancer.

The gene calls are TRBV5-1 and TRBJ2-7, with D perhaps matching TRBD2 (6 bases). The germline V and J ends were trimmed by 0 bases and 0 bases, with 7 bases remaining between them. The CDR3 covers 14 residues. Germline V gene lookup returns CDR1 SGHRS and CDR2 YFSETQ. The CDR3 is CASSLAGGSYEQYF. The CDR3 coding sequence is TGCGCCAGCAGCTTGGCCGGGGGCTCCTACGAGCAGTACTTC.

The chain uses TRBV29-1 and TRBJ1-4; no reliable D call. V lost 6 bases to trimming and J lost 8 bases, with 7 bases between them. This CDR3 has 10 amino acids. The germline gives CDR1 SQVTM, CDR2 ANQGSEA. CDR3 protein: CSVWGEKLFF. Here the CDR3 DNA reads TGCAGCGTATGGGGAGAAAAACTGTTTTTT. Together with reference TRBV29-1 and TRBJ1-4, the CDR3 gives the full variable domain: SAVISQKPSRDICQRGTSLTIQCQVDSQVTMMFWYRQQPGQSLTLIATANQGSEATYESGFVIDKFPISRPNLTFSTLTVSNMSPEDSSIYLCSVWGEKLFFGSGTQLSVL.

V is TRBV7-9 and J is TRBJ2-3; D gene ambiguous. This CDR3 spans 15 amino acids. Trimming left V 5 bases short and J 1 base short, with 13 bases between. Germline CDR1 reads SEHNR; CDR2 reads FQNEAQ (reference sequence). The CDR3 coding sequence is TGTGCCAGCAGCACGTACCCCCGCGGCACAGATACGCAGTATTTT. Residues: CASSTYPRGTDTQYF. Looking up the rest from reference TRBV7-9 and TRBJ2-3 gives the full variable domain: DTGVSQNPRHKITKRGQNVTFRCDPISEHNRLYWYRQTLGQGPEFLTYFQNEAQLEKSRLLSDRFSAERPKGSFSTLEIQRTEQGDSAMYLCASSTYPRGTDTQYFGPGTRLTVL.

This clone has only one observation. The CDR3 nucleotides are TGTGCCAGCAGCCCAGAGGGATATGGCTACACCTTC. This translates into CASSPEGYGYTF. The gene calls are TRBV7-2 and TRBJ1-2, with D unclear. The V gene lost 5 bases and the J gene lost 5 bases, with 9 bases spanning the gap. CDR3 length equals 12 residues. CDR1 SGHTA and CDR2 FQGNSA come from the germline V gene.

The CDR3 spells CASSVSDRATEAFF. The CDR3 coding sequence is TGTGCCAGCAGCGTATCGGACAGGGCCACTGAAGCTTTCTTT. V gene TRBV9 combines with J gene TRBJ1-1, with TRBD1 identical over 8 bases. The CDR3 sequence is 14 residues long. V lost 1 base, J lost 4 bases, and 3 bases stayed unmatched. CDR1 and CDR2 from the germline V gene are SGDLS and YYNGEE. The full variable domain, completed using reference TRBV9 and TRBJ1-1, is DSGVTQTPKHLITATGQRVTLRCSPRSGDLSVYWYQQSLDQGLQFLIQYYNGEERAKGNILERFSAQQFPDLHSELNLSSLELGDSALYFCASSVSDRATEAFFGQGTRLTVV.

A single count supports this clone. V gene TRBV4-3 combines with J gene TRBJ2-7; TRBD2 aligns across 13 bases. The CDR3 is made up of 15 amino acids. V was pared by 1 base and J by 5 bases, with 2 bases of the junction left unmatched. Germline CDR1 is LGHNA and CDR2 is YSLEER. The CDR3 coding sequence is TGCGCCAGCAGCCAAGGACTAGCGGGAGGCGACGAGCAGTACTTC. It translates to CASSQGLAGGDEQYF.

This clone was counted a single time. The chain has TRBV27 and TRBJ1-6; 10 nucleotides line up with TRBD1. The V and J ends lost 5 bases and 7 bases, in that order; junction bases with no gene match: 8. The CDR3 extends over 16 amino acids. Looked up from germline, CDR1 is MNHEY and CDR2 is SMNVEV (reference sequence). The CDR3, as DNA: TGTGCCAGCAGTAAAGGGACAGGGGCTTTAAATTCACCCCTCCACTTT. Translated: CASSKGTGALNSPLHF.

This chain uses TRBV7-9 with TRBJ2-1; 15 bases are a match to TRBD2. Trimming cost V 5 bases and J 4 bases; bases outside gene matches: 3. The CDR3 loop spans 16 amino acids. Germline V gene data show CDR1 as SEHNR and CDR2 as FQNEAQ (reference sequence). The CDR3 here is CASSRTSGRGYNEQFF. As DNA, the CDR3 is TGTGCCAGCAGCCGGACTAGCGGGAGGGGGTACAATGAGCAGTTCTTC.

In this sample, this clone turned up once. V and J are TRBV18 and TRBJ2-1, with 13 bases identical to TRBD2. After removal of 1 base from V and 5 bases from J, the junction contained 11 bases not matched to a gene. CDR3 size: 19 residues. Germline CDR1 is KGHSH and CDR2 is LQKENI. The CDR3 region is CASSPRGLAGSLLHNEQFF. The CDR3 DNA follows: TGTGCCAGCTCACCACGGGGACTAGCGGGGTCCCTTTTGCACAATGAGCAGTTCTTC.

V usage is TRBV4-1 and J usage is TRBJ1-3; D gene unclear. Per the germline V gene, CDR1 is MGHRA and CDR2 is YSYEKL. V dropped 1 base and J dropped 7 bases, with 26 bases sitting between them. The CDR3 totals 19 residues. CDR3 in amino acids: CASSQAAGFGELAWNTIYF. In DNA, the CDR3 is TGCGCCAGCAGCCAAGCAGCGGGTTTCGGGGAGCTTGCGTGGAACACCATATATTTT.

The chain links TRBV9 to TRBJ2-1; TRBD2 matches at 7 bases. Germline-derived CDR1 and CDR2 are SGDLS and YYNGEE. V gave up 6 bases and J gave up 3 bases; unmatched junction bases: 9. The CDR3 length is 15 residues. The CDR3 spells CASTSSGADYNEQFF. CDR3 bases: TGTGCCAGCACCTCTAGCGGAGCGGACTACAATGAGCAGTTCTTC.

This rearrangement joins TRBV19 to TRBJ2-1; 16 bases agree with TRBD2. The CDR3 length is 19 residues. Germline trimming cut 5 bases from V and 4 bases from J; bases unmatched to any gene: 11. Germline assignment: CDR1 LNHDA and CDR2 SQIVND (reference sequence). The CDR3 sequence: CASSVGLAGGLQRYNEQFF. In nucleotides, the CDR3 is TGTGCCAGTAGTGTGGGACTAGCGGGAGGGCTACAGAGATACAATGAGCAGTTCTTC.

The chain recombines TRBV5-1 with TRBJ2-7; 10 bases match TRBD2. This CDR3 has 15 amino acids. V was clipped by 1 base and J by 4 bases; unmatched bases: 5. Germline CDR1 SGHRS, CDR2 YFSETQ. CDR3 DNA sequence: TGCGCCAGCAGCTTGTGGTCTAGCGGGAGTTACGAGCAGTACTTC. This codes for CASSLWSSGSYEQYF.

This clone was seen a single time. The chain combines TRBV5-1 with TRBJ1-2, with D perhaps TRBD1 (5 bases). Germline values: CDR1 SGHRS, CDR2 YFSETQ. Between the trimmed V and J ends, which lost 5 bases and 8 bases, there was a span of 19 bases. The CDR3 length is 14 residues. CDR3 in DNA: TGCGCCAGCAGTCCCCTGCCGGGGGGTGGAGGCTACACCTTC. Protein: CASSPLPGGGGYTF.

J is TRBJ1-4 and V is TRBV28; a weak D match, TRBD1 (6 bases). Trimming stripped 6 bases from V and 3 bases from J, with 11 bases between. This CDR3 is 14 amino acids long. Germline assignment: CDR1 MDHEN and CDR2 SYDVKM. This CDR3 is CASRRTGSNEKLFF. The CDR3 DNA sequence: TGTGCCAGCAGGCGTACAGGGTCTAATGAAAAACTGTTTTTT.

This clone was seen once. The chain is built from TRBV9 and TRBJ2-3; 12 nucleotides align to TRBD2. The CDR3 is 18 amino acids. Trimming at V came to 4 bases and at J to 2 bases, leaving 11 bases not matched to a gene. The germline gives CDR1 SGDLS, CDR2 YYNGEE. CDR3 sequence: CASSPPSGRGRYTDTQYF. In nucleotides, the CDR3 is TGTGCCAGCAGCCCCCCTAGCGGGAGGGGCCGGTACACAGATACGCAGTATTTT.

This clone was counted between two and nine times. The chain carries TRBV7-9 and TRBJ2-7; D is ambiguous. The CDR3 sequence is 12 residues long. Germline loops: CDR1 SEHNR, CDR2 FQNEAQ (reference sequence). Trimming removed 5 bases at V and 3 bases at J, with 8 bases between. CDR3 sequence: CASSPTNYEQYF. CDR3 DNA: TGTGCCAGCAGCCCAACCAACTACGAGCAGTACTTC.

This chain joins TRBV9 and TRBJ2-1; D not certain. CDR1 is SGDLS and CDR2 is YYNGEE in the germline V gene. The CDR3 is 12 amino acids. The V end lost 6 bases, the J end lost 7 bases, and 11 bases lay between the germline ends. CDR3 sequence reads: CASNLPRNEQFF. CDR3 coding DNA: TGTGCCAGCAATTTGCCGCGGAATGAGCAGTTCTTC.

This chain joins TRBV19 and TRBJ2-7; no firm D call. Trimming took off 3 bases at V and 0 bases at J, with 9 bases between the two ends. Germline V gene lookup returns CDR1 LNHDA and CDR2 SQIVND (reference sequence). CDR3 length: 14 residues. Written as DNA, the CDR3 is TGTGCCAGTAGTATTTTTGGTTCCTCCTACGAGCAGTACTTC. Amino acid sequence: CASSIFGSSYEQYF. The whole variable domain, remainder taken from reference TRBV19 and TRBJ2-7, is DGGITQSPKYLFRKEGQNVTLSCEQNLNHDAMYWYRQDPGQGLRLIYYSQIVNDFQKGDIAEGYSVSREKKESFPLTVTSAQKNPTAFYLCASSIFGSSYEQYFGPGTRLTVT.

The gene calls are TRBV6-1 and TRBJ1-2; D may be TRBD1 (5 bases). Trimming shortened V by 5 bases and J by 5 bases, and 9 bases separated the two germline ends. Germline V CDR1 and CDR2: MNHNS, SASEGT. The CDR3 spans 12 residues. This CDR3 is CASSSGPYGYTF. The CDR3, as DNA: TGTGCCAGCAGTTCGGGACCTTATGGCTACACCTTC.